Following are 9 T cell receptor beta chains from one sample sequenced in a study of metastatic and nonmetastatic thyroid tumors. Thyroid surgery had not been preceded by any treatment in any patient. TCRdb re-clonotyped the PCR reads via MiXCR. Of about 40,000 clones detected, approximately 10% appear once; the ten largest clones hold less than 25%. The sample consisted of blood. Receptors originate from a female donor with papillary thyroid cancer or a benign thyroid nodule (not recorded which). Some clones in this sample may be carry-over from other donors' samples.

The chain links TRBV6-1 to TRBJ2-6, with TRBD1 matching 12 bases. With V trimmed by 8 bases and J by 0 bases, 2 bases remained unmatched. Germline loops: CDR1 MNHNS, CDR2 SASEGT. The CDR3 contains 16 residues. The CDR3 is CASRDRGLSGANVLTF. The CDR3 nucleotides read TGTGCCAGCCGGGACAGGGGGCTCTCTGGGGCCAACGTCCTGACTTTC.

Only a few counts were recorded for this clone. CDR3 nucleotides: TGTGCCAGCAGCTACATCAGCTCCTACAATGAGCAGTTCTTC. The encoded protein is CASSYISSYNEQFF. The chain uses TRBV12-3 or TRBV12-4 and TRBJ2-1; no reliable D call. The CDR3 runs 14 residues. The ends were cut back, 6 bases at V and 0 bases at J, with 9 bases in the middle.

In the case of this clone: At one of its ends the junction is not consistent with the germline gene, which may arise from a read error. This rearrangement joins TRBV27 to TRBJ2-7, with 11 bases identical to TRBD2. The CDR3 is 15 residues long. Germline values: CDR1 MNHEY, CDR2 SMNVEV (reference sequence). The chain's CDR3 is CAISPGTSGSNEQYF. The CDR3 DNA reads TGTGCCATCAGTCCCGGTACTAGCGGGAGCAACGAGCAGTACTTC.

This clone has ten or more counts. The rearrangement joins TRBV5-1 to TRBJ2-5, with 7 bases lining up with TRBD1. V shed 3 bases, J shed 5 bases, and the junction held 7 bases outside the gene matches. The CDR3 consists of 14 residues. Germline CDR1 reads SGHRS; CDR2 reads YFSETQ. The CDR3 sequence: CASSSGQPRETQYF. In DNA form, the CDR3 reads TGCGCCAGCAGCTCGGGACAGCCCCGGGAGACCCAGTACTTC.

This clone was observed many times. CDR3 in DNA: TGTGCCAGTAGTATAGGGTCACAGAGGGGAGATACGCAGTATTTT. Protein: CASSIGSQRGDTQYF. The chain is built from TRBV19 and TRBJ2-3, with D perhaps assigned TRBD1 or TRBD2 (5 bases each). This CDR3 has 15 amino acids. Looked up from germline, CDR1 is LNHDA and CDR2 is SQIVND (reference sequence). Trimming cost V 1 base and J 5 bases, with 13 bases left between them.

The chain uses TRBV6-2 or TRBV6-3 and TRBJ1-1, with no clear D. Trimming stripped 4 bases from V and 4 bases from J, with 10 bases between. This CDR3 is built from 13 residues. Germline CDR1 MNHEY, CDR2 SVGEGT. This CDR3 reads CASSCLLATEAFF. The CDR3 region has the DNA TGTGCCAGCAGTTGCCTCCTGGCCACTGAAGCTTTCTTT.

The gene calls are TRBV6-1 and TRBJ2-1; 9 bases match TRBD2. J lost 9 bases, V lost 3 bases, and 15 bases had no gene match. The CDR3 is 17 residues long. Germline CDR1 is MNHNS and CDR2 is SASEGT. The CDR3 protein is CASSDSGTSWRCVEQFF. In DNA, the CDR3 is TGTGCCAGCAGTGACTCCGGGACTAGCTGGAGGTGTGTTGAGCAGTTCTTC.

This clone was counted only a few times. The junction does not match germline at one end; this may be a read error. The chain links TRBV24-1 to TRBJ2-1, with 8 bases that match TRBD2. The CDR3 runs 16 residues. CDR1 and CDR2 from the germline V gene are KGHDR and SFDVKD. CDR3 sequence reads: CATSYRGGAGLNDQFF. CDR3 bases: TGTGCCACCAGTTACCGGGGGGGGGCAGGGCTGAATGATCAGTTCTTC.

This clone has ten or more counts. The V gene is TRBV11-2, the J gene TRBJ1-2; no reliable D call. Deletions cut 4 bases from V and 0 bases from J, with 9 bases between. The CDR3 loop spans 14 amino acids. The germline gives CDR1 SGHAT, CDR2 FQNNGV. This CDR3 is CASSSSPSNYGYTF. In DNA, the CDR3 is TGTGCCAGCAGCTCTAGTCCGTCTAACTATGGCTACACCTTC. Using reference TRBV11-2 and TRBJ1-2 for the parts outside the CDR3, the full variable domain is EAGVAQSPRYKIIEKRQSVAFWCNPISGHATLYWYQQILGQGPKLLIQFQNNGVVDDSQLPKDRFSAERLKGVDSTLKIQPAKLEDSAVYLCASSSSPSNYGYTFGSGTRLTVV.